This entry lists 32 T cell receptor beta chains sequenced from one sample in a study of identical twins. MiXCR, applied by TCRdb to the 5' RACE reads, yields one record per CDR3 protein. The data show 450,000 or so distinct CDR3 sequences, 13% to 15% seen once. This sample was also put to use in a study of yellow fever vaccine responses in identical twins.

What was sequenced was CD4+ T cells sorted from blood. The source is a woman between 18 and 29 years old in good health.

The chain couples TRBV3-1 to TRBJ2-3; TRBD1 is a possible D gene (7 bases). Trimming removed 6 bases from V and 2 bases from J, with 21 bases in between. CDR1 is LGHDT and CDR2 is YNNKEL in the germline V gene (reference sequence). CDR3 size: 17 residues. The CDR3: CASSHNRGTASTDTQYF. For the CDR3, the DNA is TGTGCCAGCAGTCACAACCGGGGGACAGCTTCCACAGATACGCAGTATTTT.

This clonotype was detected only a few times. This chain connects TRBV3-1 to TRBJ2-3; D call uncertain. V was trimmed by 1 base and J by 6 bases, leaving 14 bases between them. The CDR3 runs to 15 residues. Germline lookup yields CDR1 LGHDT and CDR2 YNNKEL (reference sequence). CDR3 in amino acids: CASSQGVRQADTQYF. The CDR3 coding sequence is TGTGCCAGCAGCCAAGGGGTGAGGCAGGCGGATACGCAGTATTTT.

This clonotype was seen a few times. The chain recombines TRBV7-9 with TRBJ1-1, with unresolved D. Germline V lookup: CDR1 SEHNR, CDR2 FQNEAQ (reference sequence). Trimming cost V 5 bases and J 9 bases, with 10 bases left between them. The CDR3 is 11 amino acids. CDR3 DNA: TGTGCCAGCAGCGCTACCGGGCAAGCTTTCTTT. It codes for CASSATGQAFF.

The chain carries TRBV2 and TRBJ2-1; D gene unclear. Germline-derived CDR1 and CDR2 are SNHLY and FYNNEI. The CDR3 consists of 12 residues. V lost 4 bases and J lost 7, with 8 bases in between. This chain's CDR3 is CASSAQPNEQFF. Here the CDR3 DNA reads TGTGCCAGCAGTGCCCAGCCTAATGAGCAGTTCTTC.

This clonotype showed up just a few times. The chain joins TRBV12-3 or TRBV12-4 to TRBJ2-7, with 11 bases matching TRBD2. This CDR3 contains 18 residues. The junction had 12 bases not matched to a gene; V was cut back by 3 bases and J by 2 bases. This CDR3 reads CASSLGTSGLVRTYEQYF. The CDR3 nucleotides read TGTGCCAGCAGTTTGGGGACTAGCGGCCTGGTGAGGACCTACGAGCAGTACTTC.

The table lists this clonotype with many counts. This chain links TRBV20-1 with TRBJ1-2; the match to TRBD1 covers 12 bases. Trimming removed 4 bases from V and 9 bases from J; junction bases left unmatched: 9. The CDR3 runs to 14 residues. The germline gives CDR1 DFQATT, CDR2 SNEGSKA (reference sequence). CDR3 loop: CSAKGGQGARSYTF. The CDR3, as DNA: TGCAGTGCTAAGGGGGGACAGGGGGCGAGGAGCTACACCTTC.

The rearrangement joins TRBV19 to TRBJ2-1, with TRBD2 identical over 8 bases. CDR1 and CDR2 (germline): LNHDA, SQIVND (reference sequence). CDR3 length: 17 residues. V trimming: 3 bases; J trimming: 6 bases; junction bases outside the gene matches: 13. The CDR3 DNA follows: TGTGCCAGTAGTATGGGTAGGTTTCTAGCGGGCACCAATGAGCAGTTCTTC. Its translation: CASSMGRFLAGTNEQFF.

The rearrangement links TRBV7-2 to TRBJ1-3; D call uncertain. Germline V lookup: CDR1 SGHTA, CDR2 FQGNSA. V was clipped by 5 bases and J by 4 bases, with 6 bases between them. This CDR3 comprises 12 residues. The CDR3 is CASSTGGNTIYF. The CDR3 bases are TGTGCCAGCAGCACGGGAGGAAACACCATATATTTT. Filled out from reference TRBV7-2 and TRBJ1-3, the complete variable domain reads GAGVSQSPSNKVTEKGKDVELRCDPISGHTALYWYRQSLGQGLEFLIYFQGNSAPDKSGLPSDRFSAERTGGSVSTLTIQRTQQEDSAVYLCASSTGGNTIYFGEGSWLTVV.

Only a few counts were recorded for this clonotype. The rearrangement joins TRBV20-1 to TRBJ2-1; unclear D gene. CDR1 DFQATT and CDR2 SNEGSKA come from the germline V gene (reference sequence). V was pared by 4 bases and J by 8 bases, with 12 bases between. The CDR3 has 12 residues. This CDR3 reads CSAIVVRDEQFF. CDR3 nucleotide sequence: TGCAGTGCTATAGTGGTTCGGGATGAGCAGTTCTTC.

V and J are TRBV4-1 and TRBJ2-2; 7 nucleotides agree with TRBD2. The V and J ends lost 1 base and 7 bases, in that order; junction bases with no gene match: 3. The CDR3 is made up of 14 amino acids. Germline V CDR1 and CDR2: MGHRA, YSYEKL. CDR3 in amino acids: CASSQATGGGELFF. The CDR3 DNA reads as TGCGCCAGCAGCCAAGCGACGGGGGGCGGGGAGCTGTTTTTT.

This clonotype was seen a handful of times. The chain combines TRBV5-5 with TRBJ2-2; D remains ambiguous. Germline loops: CDR1 SGHKS, CDR2 YYEKEE (reference sequence). Trimming stripped 4 bases from V and 3 bases from J, with 7 bases between. The CDR3 length is 13 residues. This CDR3 reads CASSPGHTGELFF. The DNA for the CDR3 is TGTGCCAGCAGCCCCGGACACACCGGGGAGCTGTTTTTT.

This clonotype appeared a few times. This chain links TRBV19 with TRBJ2-2; D unresolved. The CDR3 extends over 15 amino acids. Trimming pared 9 bases from V and 3 bases from J, leaving 17 bases between. Germline V gene lookup returns CDR1 LNHDA and CDR2 SQIVND (reference sequence). The CDR3: CASKNPGPDTGELFF. The DNA of the CDR3 is TGTGCCAGCAAAAACCCTGGGCCAGACACCGGGGAGCTGTTTTTT.

The CDR3 DNA reads TGTGCCAGCAGTCCCCACGGGACGGGGAACACCGGGGAGCTGTTTTTT. Translation gives CASSPHGTGNTGELFF. J is TRBJ2-2 and V is TRBV6-2 or TRBV6-3, with D possibly called TRBD1 or TRBD2 (5 bases each). V lost 5 bases to trimming and J lost 1 base, with 14 bases between them. The CDR3 consists of 16 residues. CDR1 and CDR2 from the germline V gene are MNHEY and SVGEGT.

The genes are TRBV6-2 or TRBV6-3 and TRBJ2-3, with 7 bases fitting TRBD1. After removal of 2 bases from V and 2 bases from J, the junction contained 7 bases not matched to a gene. CDR3 length: 16 amino acids. Germline V gives CDR1 MNHEY, CDR2 SVGEGT. The CDR3 nucleotides read TGTGCCAGCAGTTACGCCGACAGGGACCTCACAGATACGCAGTATTTT. This codes for CASSYADRDLTDTQYF.

This clonotype was found many times. The chain couples TRBV5-6 to TRBJ1-1; TRBD1 matches at 9 bases. J was trimmed by 0 bases and V by 7 bases; bases with no gene match: 13. Per germline, CDR1 SGHDT and CDR2 YYEEEE. The CDR3 has 17 residues. CDR3 amino acids: CASFPRDRGSMNTEAFF. As DNA, the CDR3 is TGTGCCAGCTTCCCCCGAGACAGGGGGTCCATGAACACTGAAGCTTTCTTT.

In its sample, this clonotype was seen once. The chain recombines TRBV5-1 with TRBJ2-5, with 11 bases identical to TRBD2. Germline V gene sequence: CDR1 SGHRS, CDR2 YFSETQ. Trimming took 0 bases from V and 5 from J; bases not matched to a gene: 6. The CDR3 runs to 16 residues. CDR3 loop: CASSLEVAGGSETQYF. CDR3 nucleotides: TGCGCCAGCAGCTTGGAGGTAGCGGGGGGGAGTGAGACCCAGTACTTC.

V gene TRBV12-3 or TRBV12-4 combines with J gene TRBJ2-1; 7 bases agree with TRBD1. CDR3 size: 16 residues. The V and J ends lost 3 bases and 2 bases, in that order; junction bases with no gene match: 7. In nucleotides, the CDR3 is TGTGCCAGCAGTTTCGCCTCCGGGACAGCCTACAATGAGCAGTTCTTC. It codes for CASSFASGTAYNEQFF.

V and J are TRBV3-1 and TRBJ1-5; D not certain. The CDR3 runs 14 residues. V lost 2 bases to trimming and J lost 5 bases, with 10 bases between them. CDR1 LGHDT and CDR2 YNNKEL come from the germline V gene (reference sequence). The DNA of the CDR3 is TGTGCCAGCAGCCAACCGGGGAAGGATCAGCCCCAGCATTTT. It yields the protein CASSQPGKDQPQHF. The entire variable domain, with the rest obtained from reference TRBV3-1 and TRBJ1-5, is as follows: DTAVSQTPKYLVTQMGNDKSIKCEQNLGHDTMYWYKQDSKKFLKIMFSYNNKELIINETVPNRFSPKSPDKAHLNLHINSLELGDSAVYFCASSQPGKDQPQHFGDGTRLSIL.

The rearrangement uses TRBV24-1 and TRBJ2-3; a weak D match, TRBD1 (5 bases). CDR1 KGHDR and CDR2 SFDVKD come from the germline V gene. CDR3 length equals 14 residues. V was pared by 4 bases and J by 5 bases, with 12 bases between. As DNA, the CDR3 is TGTGCCACCAGTGAGTCAGGGTCGGGAGATACGCAGTATTTT. This translates into CATSESGSGDTQYF.

This clonotype was counted at least ten times. The gene calls are TRBV28 and TRBJ2-7, with 8 nucleotides matching TRBD1. In germline, CDR1 is MDHEN, CDR2 SYDVKM. Trimming at V came to 6 bases and at J to 2 bases, leaving 6 bases not matched to a gene. The CDR3 runs to 14 residues. CDR3 residues: CASRIQGEAYEQYF. The CDR3 bases are TGTGCCAGCAGGATACAGGGGGAAGCCTACGAGCAGTACTTC.

This clonotype has a handful of counts. V is TRBV11-2 and J is TRBJ2-7; no clear D. With 1 base removed from V and 5 bases from J, the gap between germline ends came to 15 bases. The germline V gene has CDR1 SGHAT and CDR2 FQNNGV. The CDR3 contains 15 residues. For the CDR3, the DNA is TGTGCCAGCAGCTTAGGGACGGGTTTCGTCCACGAGCAGTACTTC. Translation: CASSLGTGFVHEQYF.

This clonotype has a handful of counts. This chain uses TRBV15 with TRBJ1-5; 7 nucleotides match TRBD1. Germline CDR1 LNHNV, CDR2 YYDKDF (reference sequence). V was clipped by 6 bases and J by 4 bases; unmatched bases: 9. The length of the CDR3 is 15 residues. Here the CDR3 reads CATSISRDRNQPQHF. The CDR3 nucleotides are TGTGCCACCAGTATAAGCCGGGACAGAAATCAGCCCCAGCATTTT.

This clonotype was seen a few times. The chain has TRBV9 and TRBJ2-1; D not resolved. There are 15 residues in the CDR3. Between the trimmed V and J ends, which lost 0 bases and 4 bases, there was a span of 11 bases. Germline V CDR1 and CDR2: SGDLS, YYNGEE. CDR3 in amino acids: CASSVAISGYNEQFF. CDR3 nucleotide sequence: TGTGCCAGCAGCGTAGCTATATCTGGGTACAATGAGCAGTTCTTC.

The V and J genes are TRBV11-2 and TRBJ2-3; tentative D call: TRBD1 (6 bases). V lost 1 base to trimming and J lost 2 bases, with 10 bases between them. Germline V lookup: CDR1 SGHAT, CDR2 FQNNGV. The CDR3 runs 15 residues. CDR3 sequence reads: CASSLGTVHTDTQYF. For the CDR3, the DNA is TGTGCCAGCAGCTTAGGGACAGTTCACACAGATACGCAGTATTTT.

This clonotype was recorded at least ten times. The rearrangement links TRBV5-6 to TRBJ1-5, with 8 bases that match TRBD1. The germline V gene has CDR1 SGHDT and CDR2 YYEEEE. Losses at the gene ends were 4 bases for V and 3 bases for J; bases not matched to a gene: 3. This CDR3 is 14 amino acids long. The CDR3 sequence: CASSLQGVNQPQHF. Written as DNA, the CDR3 is TGTGCCAGCAGCCTACAGGGGGTCAATCAGCCCCAGCATTTT. The full variable domain, with the rest looked up from reference TRBV5-6 and TRBJ1-5, is DAGVTQSPTHLIKTRGQQVTLRCSPKSGHDTVSWYQQALGQGPQFIFQYYEEEERQRGNFPDRFSGHQFPNYSSELNVNALLLGDSALYLCASSLQGVNQPQHFGDGTRLSIL.

The chain recombines TRBV20-1 with TRBJ1-6; 7 bases map to TRBD1. The CDR3 spans 12 residues. CDR1 DFQATT and CDR2 SNEGSKA come from the germline V gene (reference sequence). V lost 2 bases, J lost 10 bases, and 2 bases stayed unmatched. The CDR3 reads CSARQGESPLHF. The DNA for the CDR3 is TGCAGTGCTAGACAGGGGGAATCACCCCTCCACTTT.

This clonotype has more than one count but fewer than ten. This chain connects TRBV3-1 to TRBJ2-7; 7 nucleotides align to TRBD2. The V and J ends lost 4 bases and 2 bases, in that order; junction bases with no gene match: 8. CDR3 size: 15 residues. CDR1 and CDR2 from the germline V gene are LGHDT and YNNKEL (reference sequence). The CDR3 here is CASSPLASGTYEQYF. As DNA, the CDR3 is TGTGCCAGCAGCCCCCTTGCTAGCGGAACCTACGAGCAGTACTTC.

V usage is TRBV5-1 and J usage is TRBJ1-1; D gene unclear. Germline CDR1 is SGHRS and CDR2 is YFSETQ. The V and J ends lost 4 bases and 1 base respectively, with 20 bases between them. There are 17 residues in the CDR3. CDR3 residues: CASSRSWAAGRNTEAFF. CDR3 DNA sequence: TGCGCCAGCAGCCGTAGTTGGGCGGCTGGGAGGAACACTGAAGCTTTCTTT.

This clonotype was detected many times. This chain connects TRBV29-1 to TRBJ1-5; D is ambiguous. Germline lookup yields CDR1 SQVTM and CDR2 ANQGSEA. CDR3 size: 15 residues. Between the trimmed V and J ends, which lost 2 bases and 0 bases, there was a span of 11 bases. In nucleotides, the CDR3 is TGCAGCGTTGAACTGAGACTGAATAGCAATCAGCCCCAGCATTTT. It specifies CSVELRLNSNQPQHF.

This clonotype occurred a few times. The chain uses TRBV20-1 and TRBJ2-7; the match to TRBD2 covers 7 bases. The CDR3 covers 14 residues. CDR1 and CDR2 (germline): DFQATT, SNEGSKA (reference sequence). V shed 3 bases and J 5 bases; nucleotides not matched to a gene: 10. The CDR3: CSASQAGRWNEQYF. The CDR3 DNA sequence: TGCAGTGCTAGCCAAGCGGGAAGGTGGAACGAGCAGTACTTC.

Worth noting for this clonotype: This CDR3 is missing its conserved last phenylalanine or tryptophan, likely due to a read error. No DNA is shown, since the ends of the CDR3 on it are uncertain; the CDR3 is the one TCRdb lists. The chain combines TRBV27 with TRBJ2-7; TRBD1, as called in the table, went unchecked against the DNA. The CDR3 is 13 residues long, counting both termini. Looked up from germline, CDR1 is MNHEY and CDR2 is SMNVEV (reference sequence). CDR3 amino acids: CASSLSLLPTGRL.

This clonotype was counted between two and nine times. This rearrangement joins TRBV5-1 to TRBJ2-7, with D possibly being TRBD1 (6 bases). Germline values: CDR1 SGHRS, CDR2 YFSETQ. The CDR3 is 19 residues long. V lost 2 bases, J lost 1 base, and 25 bases lay in between. CDR3 amino acids: CASSLSPTTGQLRSYEQYF. In nucleotides, the CDR3 is TGCGCCAGCAGCTTATCTCCCACGACAGGACAGCTCCGATCCTACGAGCAGTACTTC.